The 22 T cell receptor beta chains below all came from one sample that was sequenced in a study of shared T cell receptors in the human thymus. Here immunoSEQ multiplex PCR was the method, and the copy in TCRdb shows in-frame clones only, minus some. The sample gives approximately 730,000 clones, 75% to 90% of which show up once; about 0.011% is in the top ten. This sample was shared with a second study, whose subject was human thymus T cells.

The sequenced sample was thymocytes. The origin of the receptors is a girl under three years old with a congenital heart defect.

CDR3 in amino acids: CASSQEGGMNTEAFF. CDR3 nucleotide sequence: TGTGCCAGCAGCCAAGAGGGCGGGATGAACACTGAAGCTTTCTTT. The chain links TRBV4-2 to TRBJ1-1; no firm D call. Trimming removed 0 bases from V and 0 bases from J, with 8 bases in between. This CDR3 is 15 amino acids long. CDR1 and CDR2 (germline): LGHNA, YNFKEQ.

V is TRBV11-2 and J is TRBJ1-1; D may be TRBD1 (5 bases). V lost 5 bases and J lost 3, with 16 bases in between. The CDR3 has 15 amino acids. CDR1 and CDR2 (germline): SGHAT, FQNNGV. The chain's CDR3 is CASSPITSGDTEAFF. As DNA, the CDR3 is TGTGCCAGCAGCCCTATAACTTCGGGGGACACTGAAGCTTTCTTT.

The V gene is TRBV19, the J gene TRBJ1-2, with D unresolved. Trimming pared 6 bases from V and 4 bases from J, leaving 18 bases between. Germline assignment: CDR1 LNHDA and CDR2 SQIVND (reference sequence). This CDR3 has 15 residues. CDR3 nucleotides: TGTGCCAGTAGGTACAGCTTGCATCCCGTCTATGGCTACACCTTC. This gives the protein CASRYSLHPVYGYTF.

The chain is built from TRBV7-9 and TRBJ2-7, with D unclear. Germline CDR1 reads SEHNR; CDR2 reads FQNEAQ (reference sequence). This CDR3 contains 14 residues. The V end lost 5 bases, the J end lost 7 bases, and 18 bases lay between the germline ends. CDR3 region: CASSLVSRSSEQYF. CDR3 DNA sequence: TGTGCCAGCAGCCTCGTATCTAGGTCGTCTGAGCAGTACTTC.

This chain links TRBV13 with TRBJ1-2; D is unclear. The CDR3 is made up of 12 amino acids. Deletions cut 10 bases from V and 7 bases from J, with 16 bases between. CDR1 and CDR2 from the germline V gene are PRHDT and FYEKMQ (reference sequence). This CDR3 is CATGIEGRGYTF. CDR3 nucleotides: TGTGCCACCGGCATTGAGGGTCGTGGCTACACCTTC.

The chain recombines TRBV5-8 with TRBJ1-1; TRBD1 aligns across 7 bases. Germline-derived CDR1 and CDR2 are SGHTS and YDEGEE. This CDR3 spans 16 amino acids. The ends lost 0 bases at V and 0 bases at J; junction bases unmatched: 5. The CDR3 loop reads CASSLEGAQMNTEAFF. The CDR3 DNA reads as TGTGCCAGCAGCTTGGAGGGGGCTCAAATGAACACTGAAGCTTTCTTT.

This clone has more than one count but fewer than ten. One junction end disagrees with the germline gene, perhaps due to a read error. The chain has TRBV7-7 and TRBJ1-1; 9 positions match TRBD1. CDR1 and CDR2 (germline): SSHAT, FNYEAQ (reference sequence). The CDR3 length is 18 residues. The CDR3 coding sequence is TGTGCTAGCAGCCCTCGCCCCTTGACAGGGGGGATGAACACTGAAGCTTTCTTT. It specifies CASSPRPLTGGMNTEAFF.

The chain carries TRBV2 and TRBJ1-6; 7 nucleotides agree with TRBD1. With V trimmed by 6 bases and J by 10 bases, 9 bases remained unmatched. CDR1 is SNHLY, CDR2 FYNNEI, per germline. The CDR3 runs to 14 residues. DNA for the CDR3: TGTGCCAGCAGCGCCCGGGACAGTTTATCACCCCTCCACTTT. As protein: CASSARDSLSPLHF.

The chain links TRBV14 to TRBJ1-2, with TRBD1 matching 10 bases. The J segment lost 6 bases and the V segment lost 4 bases, leaving 17 bases of the junction unmatched. The CDR3 extends over 18 amino acids. Per germline, CDR1 SGHDN and CDR2 FVKESK. CDR3 loop: CASSRSTFPRDRGDGYTF. DNA for the CDR3: TGTGCCAGCAGCCGCTCTACCTTTCCCCGGGACAGGGGCGATGGCTACACCTTC.

This clone was found a few times. The gene calls are TRBV18 and TRBJ2-7; the match to TRBD1 covers 9 bases. V was clipped by 3 bases and J by 2 bases; unmatched bases: 5. From germline, CDR1 is KGHSH and CDR2 LQKENI. CDR3 length equals 15 residues. The CDR3 bases are TGTGCCAGCTCACCGCCGGGACAGGGAACCTACGAGCAGTACTTC. It specifies CASSPPGQGTYEQYF.

This chain connects TRBV5-1 to TRBJ1-1, with a tentative D call TRBD1 (5 bases). The V gene lost 3 bases and the J gene lost 9 bases, with 15 bases spanning the gap. The CDR3 extends over 13 amino acids. The germline V gene encodes CDR1 SGHRS and CDR2 YFSETQ. As DNA, the CDR3 is TGCGCCAGCAGCTCACCTCCGACAGAGAAAGCTTTCTTT. Protein: CASSSPPTEKAFF.

This sequence joins TRBV5-1 and TRBJ2-7; TRBD1 might be the D (6 bases). The V end lost 6 bases, the J end lost 0 bases, and 16 bases lay between the germline ends. CDR1 is SGHRS, CDR2 YFSETQ, per germline. The CDR3 consists of 15 residues. The CDR3 loop reads CASNPMTGSSYEQYF. The CDR3, as DNA: TGCGCCAGCAACCCCATGACAGGTTCCTCCTACGAGCAGTACTTC. The variable domain in full, with the rest retrieved from reference TRBV5-1 and TRBJ2-7, is KAGVTQTPRYLIKTRGQQVTLSCSPISGHRSVSWYQQTPGQGLQFLFEYFSETQRNKGNFPGRFSGRQFSNSRSEMNVSTLELGDSALYLCASNPMTGSSYEQYFGPGTRLTVT.

The CDR3 loop is CASSLNQENTEAFF. CDR3 bases: TGTGCCAGCAGCTTAAATCAGGAGAACACTGAAGCTTTCTTT. The chain couples TRBV7-3 to TRBJ1-1, with D hard to call. Germline-derived CDR1 and CDR2 are SGHTA and FQGTGA. The CDR3 is made up of 14 amino acids. The V gene lost 1 base and the J gene lost 1 base, with 7 bases spanning the gap.

V gene TRBV9 combines with J gene TRBJ1-3; 7 bases agree with TRBD1. Germline V lookup: CDR1 SGDLS, CDR2 YYNGEE. J gave up 0 bases and V 0 bases, and 3 bases lay outside the gene matches. This CDR3 contains 16 residues. The DNA for the CDR3 is TGTGCCAGCAGCGTAGCGGGACAGAACTCTGGAAACACCATATATTTT. The encoded protein is CASSVAGQNSGNTIYF.

The chain uses TRBV5-1 and TRBJ2-1; 13 bases map to TRBD2. Germline assignment: CDR1 SGHRS and CDR2 YFSETQ. Trimming removed 3 bases from V and 2 bases from J; junction bases left unmatched: 8. The CDR3 covers 18 residues. CDR3 sequence reads: CASSYRLAGGPTYNEQFF. As DNA, the CDR3 is TGCGCCAGCAGCTACCGACTAGCGGGGGGCCCCACCTACAATGAGCAGTTCTTC.

The J gene is TRBJ1-1, the V gene TRBV27, with 10 bases that match TRBD1. V shed 2 bases, J shed 4 bases, and the junction held 10 bases outside the gene matches. Germline V CDR1 and CDR2: MNHEY, SMNVEV (reference sequence). The CDR3 is made up of 17 amino acids. The CDR3 loop is CASSLGPGTGVGTEAFF. CDR3 nucleotides: TGTGCCAGCAGTTTAGGCCCCGGGACAGGGGTTGGCACTGAAGCTTTCTTT.

This clone has a single count. The chain has TRBV7-9 and TRBJ1-2, with TRBD1 matching over 7 bases. CDR3 length equals 17 residues. Germline CDR1 SEHNR, CDR2 FQNEAQ (reference sequence). V shed 5 bases and J 6 bases; nucleotides not matched to a gene: 18. The CDR3 protein is CASSLNRGGANSDGYTF. Written as DNA, the CDR3 is TGTGCCAGCAGCCTAAATCGAGGGGGCGCAAATTCGGATGGCTACACCTTC. The entire variable domain, with the rest obtained from reference TRBV7-9 and TRBJ1-2, is as follows: DTGVSQNPRHKITKRGQNVTFRCDPISEHNRLYWYRQTLGQGPEFLTYFQNEAQLEKSRLLSDRFSAERPKGSFSTLEIQRTEQGDSAMYLCASSLNRGGANSDGYTFGSGTRLTVV.

This clone was seen only a few times. The chain uses TRBV5-6 and TRBJ1-6; no clear D gene. The germline V gene has CDR1 SGHDT and CDR2 YYEEEE. The CDR3 is made up of 17 amino acids. V was trimmed by 1 base and J by 0 bases, leaving 11 bases between them. The CDR3 loop is CASSLSGRSSYNSPLHF. The CDR3 nucleotides are TGTGCCAGCAGCTTGTCCGGTCGGAGCTCCTATAATTCACCCCTCCACTTT.

The chain has TRBV6-1 and TRBJ2-1, with 11 bases lining up with TRBD2. The length of the CDR3 is 16 residues. Losses at the gene ends were 2 bases for V and 9 bases for J; bases not matched to a gene: 9. Germline values: CDR1 MNHNS, CDR2 SASEGT. CDR3 amino acids: CASSERPSGGRGEQFF. The CDR3 nucleotides are TGTGCCAGCAGTGAAAGGCCTAGCGGGGGGAGGGGTGAGCAGTTCTTC.

The gene calls are TRBV5-1 and TRBJ1-2, with D maybe TRBD1 (6 bases). CDR3 size: 13 residues. Per germline, CDR1 SGHRS and CDR2 YFSETQ. V gave up 2 bases and J gave up 4 bases, with 9 bases separating them. CDR3 protein: CASSFQGFYGYTF. The DNA of the CDR3 is TGCGCCAGCAGCTTTCAGGGGTTCTATGGCTACACCTTC. Variable domain in full (rest from reference TRBV5-1 and TRBJ1-2): KAGVTQTPRYLIKTRGQQVTLSCSPISGHRSVSWYQQTPGQGLQFLFEYFSETQRNKGNFPGRFSGRQFSNSRSEMNVSTLELGDSALYLCASSFQGFYGYTFGSGTRLTVV.

The genes are TRBV6-6 and TRBJ2-2, with D unclear. The CDR3 runs to 16 residues. Germline CDR1 and CDR2: MNHNY and SVGAGI (reference sequence). V gave up 5 bases and J gave up 2 bases, with 15 bases separating them. CDR3 sequence: CASSSSRMGNTGELFF. The CDR3 bases are TGTGCCAGCAGTAGCTCGAGGATGGGTAACACCGGGGAGCTGTTTTTT.

The chain recombines TRBV5-1 with TRBJ2-2; D may be TRBD1 (6 bases). The germline CDR1 and CDR2 sequences are SGHRS and YFSETQ. CDR3 length: 17 residues. V gave up 4 bases and J gave up 7 bases, with 23 bases separating them. The CDR3 reads CASSEWHRTEEDGELFF. CDR3 coding DNA: TGCGCCAGCAGCGAATGGCACCGGACAGAAGAGGACGGGGAGCTGTTTTTT.